These T cell receptor beta chains were read from a single sample in a study of CD8 T cells in ankylosing spondylitis. TCRdb used MiXCR to reprocess the 5' RACE reads, holding one entry per CDR3 protein. The table shows around 250,000 distinct CDR3 sequences, with more than 25% occurring only once. The sample comprised blood, either unsorted or a sorted T cell fraction (not recorded which). These receptors originate from a male donor with ankylosing spondylitis or in good health (not recorded which). Each CDR3 is given with its conserved first and last residue. A D gene is named only where the DNA matches it firmly. A row's size may be missing; if present it is once, few, many or a size class.

TRBJ2-7,TRBV20-1,few,TRBD2,CSAREGLSGGRLYEQYF,TGCAGTGCTAGAGAAGGGCTTAGCGGGGGGCGGTTGTACGAGCAGTACTTC
TRBJ2-4,TRBV20-1,-,TRBD1,CSAREGQGSQF,TGCAGTGCTAGAGAAGGACAGGGGAGTCAATTC
TRBJ2-7,TRBV20-1,-,-,CSAIRTRPGEQYF,TGCAGTGCCATACGGACACGTCCTGGTGAGCAGTACTTC
TRBJ2-4,TRBV29-1,-,TRBD1,CSVETQGAHKYF,TGCAGCGTTGAGACTCAGGGGGCGCATAAGTACTTC
TRBJ2-7,TRBV5-5,few,-,CASSQTGADYSYEQYF,TGTGCCAGCAGCCAAACTGGGGCAGACTACTCCTACGAGCAGTACTTC
TRBJ2-7,TRBV5-6,-,TRBD1,CASSQDRGNVYEQYF,TGTGCCAGCAGCCAGGACAGGGGCAATGTCTACGAGCAGTACTTC
TRBJ2-3,TRBV6-4,-,-,CASREGPTSTDTQYF,TGTGCCAGCAGAGAAGGACCAACTAGCACAGATACGCAGTATTTT
TRBJ2-1,TRBV29-1,-,TRBD1,CSTLGTDSLRSYNEQFF,TGCAGCACCCTCGGGACAGATTCTCTTAGGTCCTACAATGAGCAGTTCTTC
TRBJ2-5,TRBV7-2,-,-,CASSRSVNMYF,TGTGCCAGCAGCCGGTCAGTGAACATGTACTTC
TRBJ2-7,TRBV15,few,-,CATIPRDSYEQYF,TGTGCCACCATCCCCAGGGACTCCTACGAGCAGTACTTC
TRBJ2-3,TRBV20-1,-,-,CSASHSTGPGTDTQYF,TGCAGTGCTAGCCATTCCACAGGCCCCGGCACAGATACGCAGTATTTT
TRBJ2-6,TRBV6-5,few,-,CASSYWGHRAGANVLTF,TGTGCCAGCAGTTACTGGGGCCACAGGGCCGGGGCCAACGTCCTGACTTTC
TRBJ2-3,TRBV7-2,few,-,CASSFLGRTDTQYF,TGTGCCAGCAGCTTCCTGGGGAGAACAGATACGCAGTATTTT
TRBJ2-7,TRBV6-5,-,TRBD2,CASSYKRSSGGAYEQYF,TGTGCCAGCAGTTACAAACGCTCTAGCGGGGGGGCCTACGAGCAGTACTTC
TRBJ1-1,TRBV5-4,-,TRBD1,CAIQDRGLNTEAFF,TGTGCCATCCAGGACAGGGGATTGAACACTGAAGCTTTCTTT
TRBJ2-3,TRBV7-6,few,TRBD1,CASRTGDTQYF,TGTGCCAGCCGGACAGGCGATACGCAGTATTTT
TRBJ2-5,TRBV6-5,-,-,CASSYQGYGETQYF,TGTGCCAGCAGTTACCAGGGGTACGGGGAGACCCAGTACTTC
TRBJ2-5,TRBV7-2,-,-,CASSKVRQETQYF,TGTGCCAGCAGTAAGGTCCGCCAAGAGACCCAGTACTTC
TRBJ2-3,TRBV15,once,-,CATSRKRSTDTQYF,TGTGCCACCAGCAGGAAGAGATCCACAGATACGCAGTATTTT
TRBJ2-3,TRBV20-1,-,-,CSAWTIDRDTQYF,TGCAGTGCTTGGACTATCGACAGAGATACGCAGTATTTT
TRBJ2-6,TRBV28,few,-,CASSSILASGANVLTF,TGTGCCAGCAGTTCCATACTCGCCTCTGGGGCCAACGTCCTGACTTTC
TRBJ2-2,TRBV10-3,-,-,CAISENTGELFF,TGTGCCATCAGTGAGAACACCGGGGAGCTGTTTTTT
TRBJ2-3,TRBV6-5,-,TRBD2,CASSSRLAGAPDTQYF,TGTGCCAGCAGTTCTAGACTAGCGGGGGCCCCAGATACGCAGTATTTT
TRBJ2-2,TRBV12-3/TRBV12-4,-,TRBD1,CASSRGTGGTGELFF,TGTGCCAGCAGCCGCGGGACAGGGGGAACCGGGGAGCTGTTTTTT
TRBJ2-3,TRBV27,-,TRBD1,CASSAPGTGVTHTQYF,TGTGCCAGCAGTGCGCCCGGGACAGGGGTCACTCATACGCAGTATTTT
TRBJ1-2,TRBV12-3/TRBV12-4,-,TRBD1,CASGPQGDGYTF,TGTGCCAGCGGTCCCCAGGGGGATGGCTACACCTTC
TRBJ2-7,TRBV20-1,few,-,CSARSLATYEQYF,TGCAGTGCTAGATCTCTAGCTACCTACGAGCAGTACTTC
TRBJ2-1,TRBV4-2,-,-,CASSQVVTGANGKKQFF,TGTGCCAGCAGCCAAGTCGTTACCGGGGCCAATGGGAAAAAGCAGTTCTTC
TRBJ2-1,TRBV12-3/TRBV12-4,few,-,CASSSRLEVNEQFF,TGTGCCAGCAGTTCCCGACTAGAAGTCAATGAGCAGTTCTTC